These 10 T cell receptor beta chains share one sample of origin, sequenced in a study of blood T cell repertoires in COVID-19. Sequenced by immunoSEQ multiplex PCR; TCRdb stores in-frame clones only, minus some. The sample contains 250,000 to 350,000 clones, roughly 90% of which appear only once. Specimen: PBMCs or T cells enriched from blood (not recorded which). All receptors come from a woman aged 18-35 years with acute COVID-19.

This clone was found a few times. This sequence joins TRBV5-6 and TRBJ1-2; the match to TRBD1 covers 8 bases. The CDR3 has 13 amino acids. The junction had 8 bases not matched to a gene; V was cut back by 3 bases and J by 10 bases. Germline-derived CDR1 and CDR2 are SGHDT and YYEEEE. Written as DNA, the CDR3 is TGTGCCAGCAGCTCGGGACAGGTTATTGACTACACCTTC. Protein product: CASSSGQVIDYTF.

The table lists this clone with a count of one. V is TRBV21-1 and J is TRBJ1-5. TRBV21-1 is given as a pseudogene. The CDR3 totals 17 residues. CDR3 coding DNA: TGTGCCAGCAGCACCGAAGGCGGGAGAGTAACCAATCAGCCCCAGCATTTT. This gives the protein CASSTEGGRVTNQPQHF.

V and J are TRBV7-7 and TRBJ2-5, with 7 bases lining up with TRBD2. The CDR3 length is 15 residues. Germline assignment: CDR1 SSHAT and CDR2 FNYEAQ (reference sequence). CDR3 sequence: CASFPTRGRVETQYF. The CDR3 coding sequence is TGTGCTAGCTTCCCCACCCGGGGGAGGGTAGAGACCCAGTACTTC. The complete variable domain, with remaining parts taken from reference TRBV7-7 and TRBJ2-5, reads GAGVSQSPRYKVTKRGQDVTLRCDPISSHATLYWYQQALGQGPEFLTYFNYEAQPDKSGLPSDRFSAERPEGSISTLTIQRTEQRDSAMYRCASFPTRGRVETQYFGPGTRLLVL.

CDR3 coding DNA: TGTGCCAGCAGCCCGGACAGGGTGGGGTTGAGCAATCAGCCCCAGCATTTT. It is translated as CASSPDRVGLSNQPQHF. The chain uses TRBV28 and TRBJ1-5; 8 bases are shared with TRBD1. This CDR3 spans 17 amino acids. The V gene end was trimmed by 6 bases and the J gene end by 1 base; junction bases not matched to a gene: 11. From germline, CDR1 is MDHEN and CDR2 SYDVKM.

This clone was found a few times. The CDR3 spells CASSSGTGTNGYEQYF. CDR3 bases: TGTGCCAGCAGCTCTGGGACAGGGACTAACGGCTACGAGCAGTACTTC. V usage is TRBV5-4 and J usage is TRBJ2-7; 9 bases align to TRBD1. Germline V gene lookup returns CDR1 SGHNT and CDR2 YYREEE (reference sequence). The CDR3 totals 16 residues. Germline trimming cut 3 bases from V and 3 bases from J; bases unmatched to any gene: 10.

The V gene is TRBV2, the J gene TRBJ1-1; D perhaps matches TRBD1 (6 bases). The CDR3 is made up of 12 amino acids. Per germline, CDR1 SNHLY and CDR2 FYNNEI. V lost 1 base and J 10 bases, leaving 10 bases between the germline ends. In DNA, the CDR3 is TGTGCCAGCAGTGAAGAGGGGGAGGGAGCTTTCTTT. This encodes CASSEEGEGAFF.

This chain links TRBV5-1 with TRBJ1-4, with TRBD1 identical over 9 bases. Germline CDR1 and CDR2: SGHRS and YFSETQ. CDR3 size: 19 residues. J gave up 2 bases and V 4 bases, and 15 bases lay outside the gene matches. CDR3 bases: TGCGCCAGCAGCCGAGCCATAACAGGGGGCGAGTACACTAATGAAAAACTGTTTTTT. This encodes CASSRAITGGEYTNEKLFF.

The V gene is TRBV29-1, the J gene TRBJ2-7; weak D call: TRBD1 (6 bases). Trimming removed 1 base from V and 0 bases from J, with 13 bases in between. The CDR3 runs 15 residues. Germline lookup yields CDR1 SQVTM and CDR2 ANQGSEA. The chain's CDR3 is CSVEGQKQGSYEQYF. CDR3 bases: TGCAGCGTTGAAGGTCAAAAACAGGGCTCCTACGAGCAGTACTTC.

The chain employs TRBV28 and TRBJ1-1, with 7 bases lining up with TRBD1. Germline V lookup: CDR1 MDHEN, CDR2 SYDVKM. J lost 1 base, V lost 7 bases, and 6 bases had no gene match. This CDR3 comprises 14 residues. CDR3 sequence (DNA): TGTGCCAGCATTGAGGGGGCTTGGAACACTGAAGCTTTCTTT. This gives the protein CASIEGAWNTEAFF.

The chain employs TRBV7-3 and TRBJ2-5; the match to TRBD2 covers 9 bases. This CDR3 has 15 amino acids. Germline values: CDR1 SGHTA, CDR2 FQGTGA. Trimming cost V 4 bases and J 4 bases; bases outside gene matches: 7. The CDR3: CASSSVAGEGETQYF. CDR3 bases: TGTGCCAGCAGCTCCGTAGCGGGAGAGGGAGAGACCCAGTACTTC.